These T cell receptor beta chains were read from a single sample in a study of blood T cells in healthy people across ages. Using its own MiXCR run on the 5' RACE reads, TCRdb lists one record per CDR3 protein. This sample has more than 1,400,000 distinct CDR3 sequences, with 42% found just once. Material for sequencing was blood. These receptor sequences come from a woman between 18 and 29 years old in good health. Each CDR3 is given with its conserved first and last residue. The order of the fields is clone size, D gene, J gene, CDR3 length, V gene, CDR3 DNA, CDR3 protein. A D gene is named only where the DNA matches it firmly. Clone size, where shown, is once, few, many, or a class for clones that have expanded.

>few|TRBD1|TRBJ1-2|13|TRBV6-5
TGTGCCAGCACCATGACAGGGGCGCTCGGCTACACCTTC
CASTMTGALGYTF
>NA|NA|TRBJ1-1|14|TRBV12-3/TRBV12-4
TGTGCCAGCAGTTTTAAGGAGGCGAGCACTGAAGCTTTCTTT
CASSFKEASTEAFF
>few|TRBD1|TRBJ2-4|14|TRBV12-3/TRBV12-4
TGTGCCAGCAGTTTAGACAGGGGTGGAAACATCCAGTACTTC
CASSLDRGGNIQYF
>NA|NA|TRBJ2-4|14|TRBV20-1
TGCAGTGCCGGGGAGGGAGGGGGTAAAAACATTCAGTACTTC
CSAGEGGGKNIQYF
>NA|NA|TRBJ2-1|15|TRBV5-1
TGCGCCAGCAGCTTGTCAACATATGGAAAAAATGAGCAGTTCTTC
CASSLSTYGKNEQFF
>few|NA|TRBJ2-7|16|TRBV3-1
TGTGCCAGCAGCCAAAGGTTCTACAGGGTCGCCTACGAGCAGTACTTC
CASSQRFYRVAYEQYF
>NA|NA|TRBJ2-7|12|TRBV11-2
TGTGCCAGCGTCGGGGTTTGGAACGAGCAGTACTTC
CASVGVWNEQYF
>NA|TRBD2|TRBJ2-5|14|TRBV29-1
TGCAGCGTTGTGATTAGCGGGGAGGGAGAGACCCAGTACTTC
CSVVISGEGETQYF
>NA|NA|TRBJ2-1|11|TRBV11-2
TGTGCCAGCAGCTTAAGATCTGAGCGGTTCTTC
CASSLRSERFF
>NA|TRBD2|TRBJ2-3|21|TRBV3-1
TGTGCCAGCAGCCAAGATCTTGGACTAGCGGGGGGCGGGAGTAGCACAGATACGCAGTATTTT
CASSQDLGLAGGGSSTDTQYF
>NA|NA|TRBJ2-6|16|TRBV11-2
TGTGCCAGCAGCCGCTCGCCTTACTCTGGGGCCAACGTCCTGACTTTC
CASSRSPYSGANVLTF
>NA|NA|TRBJ2-3|15|TRBV12-3/TRBV12-4
TGTGCCAGCTCTTCAGGGGGGCGGGACGGAGATACGCAGTATTTT
CASSSGGRDGDTQYF
>NA|NA|TRBJ2-5|11|TRBV12-3/TRBV12-4
TGTGCCAGCAGTACATTCGAGACCCAGTACTTC
CASSTFETQYF
>NA|NA|TRBJ1-1|14|TRBV20-1
TGCAGTGCCCGTGGGGGGTCTGGGAACACTGAAGCTTTCTTT
CSARGGSGNTEAFF
>few|TRBD2|TRBJ2-3|15|TRBV20-1
TGCAGTGCTAGAGATCGGGCTAGCGGGAAAGATACGCAGTATTTT
CSARDRASGKDTQYF
>NA|NA|TRBJ1-1|15|TRBV3-1
TGTGCCAGCAGCCAAGGGACGTTTGGGGGCACTGAAGCTTTCTTT
CASSQGTFGGTEAFF
>NA|NA|TRBJ2-3|14|TRBV29-1
TGCAGCGTTGAAGATTTGGACCCCCGGAGTACGCAGTATTTT
CSVEDLDPRSTQYF
>NA|TRBD2|TRBJ2-5|17|TRBV4-1
TGCGCCAGCAGCCAAACTGGACTAGCGGGGGTGGAAGAGACCCAGTACTTC
CASSQTGLAGVEETQYF